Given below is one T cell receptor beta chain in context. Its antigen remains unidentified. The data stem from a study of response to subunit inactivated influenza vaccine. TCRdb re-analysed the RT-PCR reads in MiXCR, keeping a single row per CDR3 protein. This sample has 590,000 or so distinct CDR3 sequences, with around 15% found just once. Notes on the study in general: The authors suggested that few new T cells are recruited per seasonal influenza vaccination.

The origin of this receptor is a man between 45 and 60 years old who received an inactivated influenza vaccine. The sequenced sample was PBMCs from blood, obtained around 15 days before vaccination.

The CDR3, as DNA: TGTGCCAGCAGCTTGCGACAGGGACTAAACATTCAGTACTTC. Its translation: CASSLRQGLNIQYF. This chain joins TRBV5-6 and TRBJ2-4, with D perhaps TRBD1 (7 bases). The ends were cut back, 1 base at V and 6 bases at J, with 11 bases in the middle. Germline CDR1 SGHDT, CDR2 YYEEEE. This CDR3 is 14 amino acids long.